This TCR beta chain was sequenced during a study of blood T cell repertoires in COVID-19. CDR1 and CDR2 (germline): MNHEY, SVGAGI. V gave up 6 bases and J gave up 4 bases, with 13 bases separating them. The CDR3 is 15 residues long. Sequencing used immunoSEQ multiplex PCR; TCRdb keeps in-frame clones, though not all of them. The sample has approximately 400,000 clones; 88% are singletons. The chain carries TRBV6-5 and TRBJ2-6; possible D gene TRBD2, 6 bases. The clonotype was recovered from a woman aged 45-59 years with COVID-19, enrolled during active disease. What was sequenced was peripheral blood. This CDR3 is CASRLGGTGANVLTF. The CDR3 DNA sequence: TGTGCCAGCAGGTTGGGCGGGACCGGGGCCAACGTCCTGACTTTC.